This TCR beta chain was obtained from a study of metastatic and nonmetastatic thyroid tumors. For the study at large: Repertoires of blood and of tissue (tumor or nodule) from malignant and benign thyroid patients were compared. General study findings and limits: Compared with benign nodules, malignant thyroid tumors were reported to have significantly higher TCR beta diversity in both blood and tumor.

In this sample, this clone is medium-sized. Antigen unknown. The same CDR3 arises from other DNA sequences in this sample as well. Germline trimming cut 4 bases from V and 5 bases from J; bases unmatched to any gene: 9. Germline V gene lookup returns CDR1 MNHEY and CDR2 SVGAGI. The CDR3 extends over 17 amino acids. As originally analysed: Using the CDR3 differences seen across clinicopathological groups, the authors built a distant-metastasis classifier for papillary thyroid cancer, which was meant to discriminate distant-metastatic patients. With MiXCR, TCRdb reprocessed the PCR reads. The V and J calls and clone size come from TCRdb's table, not from the authors' own analysis. The sample lists approximately 15,000 clones, about 25% seen once, with less than 9% in the top ten. No treatment had been given to any patient before thyroid surgery.

The chain combines TRBV6-5 with TRBJ2-2; 11 bases line up with TRBD2. The sample consisted of adjacent normal tissue. The source is a female donor with papillary thyroid cancer or a benign thyroid nodule (not recorded which). Some clones in this sample may be carry-over from other donors' samples. Here the CDR3 reads CASSWTSGLSGTGELFF. CDR3 bases: TGTGCCAGCAGTTGGACTAGCGGGCTCTCGGGGACCGGGGAGCTGTTTTTT.